The rows below give T cell receptor beta chains drawn from one sample of a study of sequential checkpoint blockade in melanoma. Data came from immunoSEQ multiplex PCR; TCRdb stores just in-frame clones and leaves some out. The table shows about 22,000 clones, with roughly 75% occurring only once. Sequencing used CD8+ T cells sorted from blood (inferred from file names), obtained from a patient given nivolumab and ipilimumab in sequence. The receptors were sampled from a human donor with melanoma. Both conserved end residues are part of each CDR3. D genes are given only for firm matches. Clone size is shown for a subset of rows, as once, few, many or a class of expanded clone.

j_gene,v_gene,abundance,d_gene,CDR3aa,CDR3nt
TRBJ1-5,TRBV6-1,few,TRBD1,CASSETPGGEGQPQHF,TGTGCCAGCAGTGAAACCCCAGGGGGCGAGGGTCAGCCCCAGCATTTT
TRBJ2-3,TRBV7-2,-,-,CASSLVSPGWDTQYF,TGTGCCAGCAGCTTAGTTAGTCCAGGGTGGGATACGCAGTATTTT
TRBJ2-7,TRBV6-6,-,-,CASRGKRGINEQYF,TGTGCCAGCAGAGGAAAAAGGGGAATTAACGAGCAGTACTTC
TRBJ2-6,TRBV7-6,-,-,CASSPRGQVWTGANVLTF,TGTGCCAGCAGCCCCAGAGGACAAGTGTGGACTGGGGCCAACGTCCTGACTTTC
TRBJ2-3,TRBV5-1,-,-,CASSLEAPSADTQYF,TGCGCCAGCAGCTTAGAGGCACCAAGCGCAGATACGCAGTATTTT
TRBJ2-7,TRBV29-1,-,TRBD1,CSVEARDRYYEQYF,TGCAGCGTGGAAGCTCGGGACAGATACTACGAGCAGTACTTC
TRBJ2-7,TRBV18,-,TRBD1,CASSPGTGAYEQYF,TGTGCCAGCTCACCAGGGACAGGGGCCTACGAGCAGTACTTC
TRBJ2-5,TRBV7-9,-,-,CASSPGGAETQYF,TGTGCCAGCAGCCCCGGTGGTGCGGAGACCCAGTACTTC
TRBJ2-7,TRBV27,-,TRBD1,CASSSLGSGWGQRLKSSYEQYF,TGTGCCAGCAGTTCCCTAGGGTCGGGTTGGGGACAGCGTCTTAAGAGCTCCTACGAGCAGTACTTC
TRBJ2-4,TRBV9,-,-,CASSPPVKNIQYF,TGTGCCAGCAGCCCCCCGGTAAAAAACATTCAGTACTTC
TRBJ2-1,TRBV10-1,-,-,CASSSNSYNEQFF,TGCGCCAGCAGTTCCAACTCCTACAATGAGCAGTTCTTC
TRBJ1-1,TRBV6-5,few,-,CASSFEGFLNTEAFF,TGTGCCAGCAGTTTCGAGGGATTTCTGAACACTGAAGCTTTCTTT
TRBJ1-1,TRBV4-2,-,-,CASSQVDSIGAFF,TGTGCCAGCAGCCAAGTAGACAGTATCGGAGCTTTCTTT
TRBJ1-1,TRBV19,-,-,CASSTLGGTEAFF,TGTGCCAGTAGTACTCTCGGGGGGACTGAAGCTTTCTTT
TRBJ1-5,TRBV28,-,TRBD1,CASSLYRGVNQPQHF,TGTGCCAGCAGTTTATACAGGGGCGTCAATCAGCCCCAGCATTTT
TRBJ1-5,TRBV9,-,-,CASSSTATGQPQHF,TGTGCCAGCAGCTCGACGGCCACGGGGCAGCCCCAGCATTTT
TRBJ2-5,TRBV9,-,-,CASSVEGAQETQYF,TGTGCCAGCAGCGTAGAGGGAGCTCAAGAGACCCAGTACTTC
TRBJ2-7,TRBV6-5,few,TRBD1,CASRDSRTGRYEQYF,TGTGCCAGCAGGGACTCACGGACAGGGAGGTACGAGCAGTACTTC
TRBJ2-2,TRBV4-2,-,-,CASSQYVGEANTGELFF,TGTGCCAGCAGCCAATATGTAGGAGAAGCGAACACCGGGGAGCTGTTTTTT
TRBJ1-3,TRBV7-2,once,-,CASSLVSVNRLGENTIYF,TGTGCCAGCAGCTTAGTTTCCGTAAACAGGTTGGGTGAGAACACCATATATTTT
TRBJ2-5,TRBV5-1,-,-,CASTPLGGFQETQYF,TGCGCCAGCACCCCACTTGGAGGGTTCCAAGAGACCCAGTACTTC
TRBJ1-2,TRBV2,-,-,CASSGGIYGYTF,TGTGCCAGCAGTGGAGGGATCTATGGCTACACCTTC
TRBJ1-1,TRBV14,-,-,CASSQDTGEAFF,TGTGCCAGCAGCCAAGATACAGGGGAAGCTTTCTTT
TRBJ2-2,TRBV27,-,-,CASSFAGTGELFF,TGTGCCAGCAGTTTCGCAGGAACCGGGGAGCTGTTTTTT
TRBJ1-5,TRBV6-5,-,TRBD1,CASRVGTDSNQPQHF,TGTGCCAGCAGGGTCGGGACAGACTCCAATCAGCCCCAGCATTTT
TRBJ2-3,TRBV5-8,-,-,CASSPGQSTSTDTQYF,TGTGCCAGCAGCCCCGGACAGAGTACTAGCACAGATACGCAGTATTTT
TRBJ1-2,TRBV21-1,once,-,CASSKAGAVWGYTF,TGTGCCAGCAGCAAAGCGGGGGCAGTGTGGGGCTACACCTTC
TRBJ2-4,TRBV7-9,-,TRBD1,CASRGDRGDIQYF,TGTGCCAGCAGAGGAGACAGGGGTGACATTCAGTACTTC
TRBJ2-1,TRBV4-1,once,TRBD2,CASSPGLAGANNEQFF,TGCGCCAGCAGCCCCGGACTAGCGGGGGCCAACAATGAGCAGTTCTTC
TRBJ2-2,TRBV7-9,-,TRBD2,CASSSGLVGTGELFF,TGTGCCAGCAGCTCGGGACTAGTGGGCACCGGGGAGCTGTTTTTT
TRBJ2-1,TRBV28,-,TRBD2,CASTQGTSGYNEQFF,TGTGCCAGCACCCAAGGGACTAGCGGATACAATGAGCAGTTCTTC
TRBJ2-7,TRBV2,once,-,CASSAGLNYEQYF,TGTGCCAGCAGTGCGGGACTGAATTACGAGCAGTACTTC
TRBJ2-1,TRBV29-1,-,-,CSVEKDPGNEQFF,TGCAGCGTTGAAAAGGACCCGGGGAATGAGCAGTTCTTC
TRBJ2-7,TRBV5-4,-,-,CASSLALPGGSYEQYF,TGTGCCAGCAGCTTGGCACTCCCCGGGGGCTCCTACGAGCAGTACTTC
TRBJ1-2,TRBV21-1,-,-,CASSKGGGYGYTF,TGTGCCAGCAGCAAAGGAGGGGGCTATGGCTACACCTTC
TRBJ1-1,TRBV20-1,once,-,CSAREGGEAFF,TGCAGTGCTAGAGAAGGGGGTGAAGCTTTCTTT
TRBJ2-1,TRBV25-1,-,-,CASSDPRVTIYNEQFF,TGTGCCAGCAGTGACCCCCGGGTAACAATCTACAATGAGCAGTTCTTC
TRBJ2-7,TRBV2,-,-,CASSLVVYEQYF,TGTGCCAGCAGTTTGGTAGTTTACGAGCAGTACTTC
TRBJ1-5,TRBV4-2,-,-,CASSQGLIGQPQHF,TGTGCCAGCAGCCAAGGGCTCATCGGGCAGCCCCAGCATTTT
TRBJ2-7,TRBV9,-,TRBD1,CASSVATGGYEQYF,TGTGCCAGCAGCGTAGCAACAGGGGGCTACGAGCAGTACTTC